Presented here are 10 T cell receptor beta chains from one specimen sequenced in a study of CD8 T cells in Susac syndrome (dated by TCRdb to about 2019). Libraries were made using the immunoSEQ multiplex PCR assay. RNA was extracted with the RNeasy kit and about 0.5 to 1 ug was reverse transcribed using random hexamers. TCRdb took the public reads, trimmed them with fastp at Q25, ran MiXCR for clone calling and kept in-frame beta chains. Each CDR3 protein appears once, grouped with its most common genes and DNA. The sample has just under 150,000 distinct CDR3 sequences on record, approximately 94% of them singletons. Approximately 0.09% of the sample is taken by the ten largest. Sequences were obtained from CD4+ T cells from PBMCs. The receptors originated from a human donor in good health.

The V call is TRBV7-9, the J call TRBJ2-3; 8 bases map to TRBD2. Germline CDR1 reads SEHNR; CDR2 reads FQNEAQ (reference sequence). Trimming cost V 5 bases and J 3 bases; bases outside gene matches: 10. The CDR3 covers 16 residues. Here the CDR3 DNA reads TGTGCCAGCAGCCCTCGAGCGGGAGTTAGGACAGATACGCAGTATTTT. Encoded protein: CASSPRAGVRTDTQYF.

V is TRBV3-1 and J is TRBJ2-5; maybe TRBD2 (5 bases). Germline lookup yields CDR1 LGHDT and CDR2 YNNKEL (reference sequence). There are 15 residues in the CDR3. Trimming stripped 0 bases from V and 5 bases from J, with 13 bases between. CDR3 coding DNA: TGTGCCAGCAGCCAAGAACCCCGGGGTGGGGAGACCCAGTACTTC. This sequence encodes CASSQEPRGGETQYF.

This chain uses TRBV24-1 with TRBJ2-6; D is perhaps TRBD1 (6 bases). Trimming left V 5 bases short and J 13 bases short, with 14 bases between. CDR3 length: 13 amino acids. CDR1 KGHDR and CDR2 SFDVKD come from the germline V gene. The CDR3 region is CATSVGAIGVLTF. The CDR3 nucleotides are TGTGCCACCAGTGTGGGGGCTATAGGGGTCCTGACTTTC.

This chain joins TRBV5-5 and TRBJ1-5; D uncertain. CDR1 is SGHKS and CDR2 is YYEKEE in the germline V gene (reference sequence). V lost 2 bases and J lost 2, with 11 bases in between. The CDR3 has 15 residues. DNA for the CDR3: TGTGCCAGCAGCTTTACCCCTGGAGGCAATCAGCCCCAGCATTTT. This translates into CASSFTPGGNQPQHF. Combining the CDR3 with reference TRBV5-5 and TRBJ1-5 gives the whole variable domain DAGVTQSPTHLIKTRGQQVTLRCSPISGHKSVSWYQQVLGQGPQFIFQYYEKEERGRGNFPDRFSARQFPNYSSELNVNALLLGDSALYLCASSFTPGGNQPQHFGDGTRLSIL.

The genes are TRBV29-1 and TRBJ1-5, with 11 positions matching TRBD1. V trimming: 6 bases; J trimming: 9 bases; junction bases outside the gene matches: 7. This CDR3 spans 13 amino acids. Germline loops: CDR1 SQVTM, CDR2 ANQGSEA. The CDR3 DNA follows: TGCAGCGTGGCGGACAGGGGGCAGGTGCCCCAGCATTTT. Translating gives CSVADRGQVPQHF. Together with reference TRBV29-1 and TRBJ1-5, the CDR3 gives the full variable domain: SAVISQKPSRDICQRGTSLTIQCQVDSQVTMMFWYRQQPGQSLTLIATANQGSEATYESGFVIDKFPISRPNLTFSTLTVSNMSPEDSSIYLCSVADRGQVPQHFGDGTRLSIL.

The V and J genes are TRBV10-3 and TRBJ2-5; TRBD1 or TRBD2 may be the D gene (5 bases each). The V end lost 7 bases, the J end lost 1 base, and 13 bases lay between the germline ends. Germline values: CDR1 ENHRY, CDR2 SYGVKD. This CDR3 is 14 amino acids long. CDR3 sequence (DNA): TGTGCCATCAAGGGAGTGGGGCCCCAAGAGACCCAGTACTTC. It specifies CAIKGVGPQETQYF.

The V and J genes are TRBV7-9 and TRBJ1-2; TRBD1 is a possible D gene (6 bases). The CDR3 length is 14 residues. V dropped 5 bases and J dropped 4 bases, with 14 bases sitting between them. Germline V CDR1 and CDR2: SEHNR, FQNEAQ (reference sequence). In DNA, the CDR3 is TGTGCCAGCAGCAGCAAACAGGGACTCTATGGCTACACCTTC. It yields the protein CASSSKQGLYGYTF.

V gene TRBV2 combines with J gene TRBJ1-2; D is unresolved. V was shortened by 3 bases and J by 4 bases, with 12 bases between the two germline ends. Germline assignment: CDR1 SNHLY and CDR2 FYNNEI. The CDR3 extends over 14 amino acids. CDR3 protein: CASSDSRTSYGYTF. Here the CDR3 DNA reads TGTGCCAGCAGTGACAGCCGAACCTCCTATGGCTACACCTTC.

The V gene is TRBV5-1, the J gene TRBJ1-1; tentatively, D is TRBD1 (5 bases). Germline V gene lookup returns CDR1 SGHRS and CDR2 YFSETQ. The CDR3 is 14 amino acids. The V and J ends lost 2 bases and 3 bases respectively, with 11 bases between them. CDR3 in DNA: TGCGCCAGCAGCTTCGGGACGGTGGACACTGAAGCTTTCTTT. Encoded protein: CASSFGTVDTEAFF.

The chain has TRBV20-1 and TRBJ2-7, with TRBD2 matching over 7 bases. Per germline, CDR1 DFQATT and CDR2 SNEGSKA (reference sequence). The CDR3 length is 15 residues. The ends lost 1 base at V and 1 base at J; junction bases unmatched: 7. Here the CDR3 reads CSARGSGTDSYEQYF. DNA for the CDR3: TGCAGTGCTAGAGGGAGCGGGACGGATTCCTACGAGCAGTACTTC.